Listed here is a single T cell receptor (beta chain). The target antigen is unknown. TCRdb recomputed calls from the reads with MiXCR, one row per CDR3 protein. The sample has 600,000 to 700,000 distinct CDR3 sequences, around 30% seen once. The record originates from a study of T cell repertoires in cytomegalovirus infection. This CDR3 is built from 16 residues. Trimming pared 5 bases from V and 6 bases from J, leaving 20 bases between. Germline V CDR1 and CDR2: MNHNY, SVGAGI (reference sequence). Here the sequenced sample was cultured PBMCs, taken from culture after CMV antigen stimulation. The rearrangement uses TRBV6-6 and TRBJ2-4; D may correspond to TRBD1 or TRBD2 (5 bases each). The clonotype comes from a human donor in good health (CMV status not recorded). Some clones in this sample may be carry-over from other donors' samples. The CDR3 loop reads CASSPWGSELPNIQYF. The CDR3 DNA reads TGTGCCAGCAGTCCTTGGGGGTCTGAACTTCCAAACATTCAGTACTTC.